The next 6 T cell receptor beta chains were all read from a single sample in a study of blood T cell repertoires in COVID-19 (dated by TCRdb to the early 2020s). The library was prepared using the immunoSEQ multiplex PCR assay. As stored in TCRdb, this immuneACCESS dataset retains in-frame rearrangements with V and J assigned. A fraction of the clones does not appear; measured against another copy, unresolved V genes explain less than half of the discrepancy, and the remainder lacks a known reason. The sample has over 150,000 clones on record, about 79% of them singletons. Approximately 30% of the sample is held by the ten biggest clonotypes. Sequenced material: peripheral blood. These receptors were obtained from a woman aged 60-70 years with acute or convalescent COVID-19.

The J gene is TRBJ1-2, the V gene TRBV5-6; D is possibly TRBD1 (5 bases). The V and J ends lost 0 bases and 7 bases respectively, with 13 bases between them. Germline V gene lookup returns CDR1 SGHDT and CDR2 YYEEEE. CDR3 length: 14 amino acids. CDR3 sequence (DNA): TGTGCCAGCAGCTTGGGTGAGGCAGGGTTTGGCTACACCTTC. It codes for CASSLGEAGFGYTF.

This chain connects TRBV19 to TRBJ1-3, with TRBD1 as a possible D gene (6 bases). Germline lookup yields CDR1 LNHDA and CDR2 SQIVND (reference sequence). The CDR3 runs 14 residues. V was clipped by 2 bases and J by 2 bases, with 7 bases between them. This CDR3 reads CASSIQGTGNTIYF. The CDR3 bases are TGTGCCAGTAGTATACAGGGGACTGGAAACACCATATATTTT.

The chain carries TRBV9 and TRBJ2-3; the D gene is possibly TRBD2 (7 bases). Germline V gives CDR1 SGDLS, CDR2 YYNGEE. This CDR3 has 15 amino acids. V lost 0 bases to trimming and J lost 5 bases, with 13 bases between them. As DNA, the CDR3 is TGTGCCAGCAGCGTAGAAACGGGGGGCGTAGATACGCAGTATTTT. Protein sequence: CASSVETGGVDTQYF.

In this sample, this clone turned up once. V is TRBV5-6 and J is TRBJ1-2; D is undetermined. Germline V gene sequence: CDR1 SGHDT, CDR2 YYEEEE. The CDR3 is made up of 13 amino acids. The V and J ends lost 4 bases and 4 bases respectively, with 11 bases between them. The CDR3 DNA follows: TGTGCCAGCAGCCTCGGCGGATTCTATGGCTACACCTTC. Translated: CASSLGGFYGYTF.

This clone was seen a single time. CDR3 nucleotides: TGTGCCAGCAGCCAGGCGGCGGGGGTCCCGTACAATGAGCAGTTCTTC. Protein product: CASSQAAGVPYNEQFF. The chain couples TRBV7-3 to TRBJ2-1, with TRBD2 matching 7 bases. Germline CDR1 and CDR2: SGHTA and FQGTGA. J lost 4 bases, V lost 5 bases, and 11 bases had no gene match. CDR3 length equals 16 residues.

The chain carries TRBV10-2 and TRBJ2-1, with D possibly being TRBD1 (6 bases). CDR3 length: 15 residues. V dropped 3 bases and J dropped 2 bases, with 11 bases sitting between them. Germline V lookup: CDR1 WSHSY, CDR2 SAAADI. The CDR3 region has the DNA TGCGCCAGCAGTGACTGGACAGAGACCTACAATGAGCAGTTCTTC. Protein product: CASSDWTETYNEQFF.